This section outlines one TCR beta chain sequence together with its context. Its binding antigen is unknown. The record has no base qualities; no much larger clone is one base away. TCRbeta CDR3 regions were amplified from genomic DNA using the immunoSEQ Assay, a bias-controlled multiplex PCR. In the paper's pipeline: The number of nucleated cells in each sample was estimated by amplification of reference gene primers within the assay. Sequence reads were collapsed and filtered to measure the absolute abundance of every unique TCRbeta CDR3 rearrangement. For each sample, productive Simpson clonality was calculated as the square root of Simpson's diversity index across productive rearrangements. The clones in this table, taken by TCRdb from immuneACCESS, are in-frame only. Not every clone is retained; where verified, under half of the shortfall comes from an unresolved V gene, and the cause of the rest is unknown. V and J calls and clone size come straight from that table; D and trimming were deduced from the DNA. In this sample the table shows some 270,000 clones, approximately 83% of which occur a single time. Of the sample, about 15% is held by the ten largest clones.

The germline V gene yields SGHTA for CDR1 and FQGNSA for CDR2. Inclusive of the bounding cysteine and phenylalanine, the CDR3 is 16 residues long. CDR3 DNA only is kept here, 48 bases in frame from base 1. Clipping removes 4 bases from V and 5 bases from J, with 5 as the unmatched junction base count. At one collaborating source in Seattle, patients were enrolled during active infection and were followed longitudinally through the course of disease. Collaborating institutions collected whole blood in K2EDTA tubes following their own protocols. For TCRbeta analysis, collaborator samples were shipped as frozen whole blood, as isolated PBMCs, or as DNA extracted from either sample type. This specimen belongs to a study of blood T cell repertoires in COVID-19 (dated by TCRdb to the early 2020s). For the wider study: Samples covering the acute and convalescent phases of COVID-19 were provided by collaborators in the United States, Italy and Spain. The material from the prospective study consisted of cDNA or gDNA derived from T cells, B-cell-depleted T cells, or PBMCs. The repertoires were released in a freely available public database meant as a resource for research on the immune response to SARS-CoV-2. Samples were obtained from the ongoing ImmuneRACE study (first 160 participants) and from about 1,300 subjects provided by 6 global collaborators. Nearly every sample came with metadata listing a de-identified subject ID, COVID-19 status, age in years and sex. Subjects who had been exposed to COVID-19, were actively infected with it, or had recovered from it provided the deeply sampled blood TCRbeta repertoires that made up the dataset. Where available, HLA class I and class II types were taken from metadata supplied by the sample provider and were not determined by assay-based typing. Overall results and qualifications from the work: The quantity of clinical and demographic metadata differed by source and by participant and was supplied without curation.

What was sequenced was peripheral blood. This clonotype was sampled from a person aged 70 to 85 with COVID-19, enrolled during active disease. Recombination linked TRBV7-2 to TRBJ2-1, with TRBD2 identical over 13 junction bases. The CDR3 region reads CASSSTSGRPDNEQFF. The base sequence is TGTGCCAGCAGCTCGACTAGCGGGAGGCCCGACAATGAGCAGTTCTTC.